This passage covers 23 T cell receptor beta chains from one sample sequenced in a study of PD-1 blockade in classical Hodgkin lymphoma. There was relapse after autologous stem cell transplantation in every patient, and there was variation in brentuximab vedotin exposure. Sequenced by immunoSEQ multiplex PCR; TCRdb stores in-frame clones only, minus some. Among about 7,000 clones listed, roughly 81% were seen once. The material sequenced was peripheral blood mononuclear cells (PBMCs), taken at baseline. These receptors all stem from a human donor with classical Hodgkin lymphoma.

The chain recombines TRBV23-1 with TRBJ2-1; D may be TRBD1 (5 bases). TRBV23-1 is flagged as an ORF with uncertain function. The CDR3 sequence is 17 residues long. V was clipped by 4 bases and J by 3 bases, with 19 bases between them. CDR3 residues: CASSRRADTLRYNEQFF. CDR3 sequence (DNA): TGCGCCAGCAGTCGTCGCGCGGACACATTGCGCTACAATGAGCAGTTCTTC.

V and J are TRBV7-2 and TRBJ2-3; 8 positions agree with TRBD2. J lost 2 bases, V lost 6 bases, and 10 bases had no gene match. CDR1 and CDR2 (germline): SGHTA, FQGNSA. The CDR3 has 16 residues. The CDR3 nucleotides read TGTGCCAGCAGTCCCCTTAACGGGAGGGTCACAGATACGCAGTATTTT. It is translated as CASSPLNGRVTDTQYF.

CDR3 DNA: TGTGCCAGCTCCAAAGGTAGCGGAGGCACAGATACGCAGTATTTT. It specifies CASSKGSGGTDTQYF. This rearrangement joins TRBV7-3 to TRBJ2-3, with a tentative D call TRBD2 (6 bases). This CDR3 contains 15 residues. With 8 bases removed from V and 1 base from J, the gap between germline ends came to 16 bases. CDR1 and CDR2 from the germline V gene are SGHTA and FQGTGA.

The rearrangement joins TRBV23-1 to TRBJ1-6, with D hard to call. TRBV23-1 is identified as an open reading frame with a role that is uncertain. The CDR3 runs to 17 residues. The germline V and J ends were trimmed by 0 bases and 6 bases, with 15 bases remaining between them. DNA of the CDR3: TGCGCCAGCAGTCAATCCTGCCGGTCAGAACCTAATTCACCCCTCCACTTT. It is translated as CASSQSCRSEPNSPLHF.

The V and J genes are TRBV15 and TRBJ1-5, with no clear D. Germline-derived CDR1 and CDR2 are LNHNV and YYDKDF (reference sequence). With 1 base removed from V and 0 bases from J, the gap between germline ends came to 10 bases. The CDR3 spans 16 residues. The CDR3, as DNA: TGTGCCACCAGCAGAGGACTGCTCTATAGCAATCAGCCCCAGCATTTT. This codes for CATSRGLLYSNQPQHF. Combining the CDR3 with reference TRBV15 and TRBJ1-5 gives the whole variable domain DAMVIQNPRYQVTQFGKPVTLSCSQTLNHNVMYWYQQKSSQAPKLLFHYYDKDFNNEADTPDNFQSRRPNTSFCFLDIRSPGLGDTAMYLCATSRGLLYSNQPQHFGDGTRLSIL.

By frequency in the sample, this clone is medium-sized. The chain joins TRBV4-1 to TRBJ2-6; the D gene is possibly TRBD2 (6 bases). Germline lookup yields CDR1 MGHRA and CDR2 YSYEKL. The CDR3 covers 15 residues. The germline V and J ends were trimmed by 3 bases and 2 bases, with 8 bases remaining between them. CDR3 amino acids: CASSHRLAGANVLTF. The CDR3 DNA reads TGCGCCAGCAGCCACAGACTAGCTGGGGCCAACGTCCTGACTTTC.

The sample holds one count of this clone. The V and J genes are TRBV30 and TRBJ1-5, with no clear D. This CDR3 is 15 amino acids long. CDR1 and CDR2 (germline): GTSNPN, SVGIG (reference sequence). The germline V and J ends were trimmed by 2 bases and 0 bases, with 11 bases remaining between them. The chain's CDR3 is CAWSLPGRSNQPQHF. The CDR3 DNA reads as TGTGCCTGGAGTCTCCCCGGGCGTAGCAATCAGCCCCAGCATTTT.

This chain's CDR3 is CASSPKGGNTEAFF. The CDR3 DNA follows: TGTGCCAGCAGCCCTAAAGGAGGGAACACTGAAGCTTTCTTT. The rearrangement joins TRBV14 to TRBJ1-1; no clear D. CDR1 and CDR2 from the germline V gene are SGHDN and FVKESK. V was clipped by 4 bases and J by 1 base, with 10 bases between them. The length of the CDR3 is 14 residues. Using reference TRBV14 and TRBJ1-1 for the parts outside the CDR3, the full variable domain is EAGVTQFPSHSVIEKGQTVTLRCDPISGHDNLYWYRRVMGKEIKFLLHFVKESKQDESGMPNNRFLAERTGGTYSTLKVQPAELEDSGVYFCASSPKGGNTEAFFGQGTRLTVV.

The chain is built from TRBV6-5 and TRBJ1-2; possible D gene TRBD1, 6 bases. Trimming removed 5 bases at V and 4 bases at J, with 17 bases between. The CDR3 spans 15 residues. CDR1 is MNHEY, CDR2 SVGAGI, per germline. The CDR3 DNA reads TGTGCCAGCAGTCTACAGGGAGGGTCTTCCTATGGCTACACCTTC. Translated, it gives CASSLQGGSSYGYTF.

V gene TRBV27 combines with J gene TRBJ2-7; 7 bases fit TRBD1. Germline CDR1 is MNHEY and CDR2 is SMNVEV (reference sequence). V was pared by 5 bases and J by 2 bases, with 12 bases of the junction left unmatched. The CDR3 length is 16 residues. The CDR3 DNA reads TGTGCCAGCAGTCTCCAAGGGCCAGGGGGTCCCTACGAGCAGTACTTC. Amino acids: CASSLQGPGGPYEQYF.

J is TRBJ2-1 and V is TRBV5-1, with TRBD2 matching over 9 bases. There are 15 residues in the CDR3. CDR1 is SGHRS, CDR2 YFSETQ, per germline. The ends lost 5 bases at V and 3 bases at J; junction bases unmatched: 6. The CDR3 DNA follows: TGCGCCAGCAGATTCACTAGCGGGCTCTACAATGAGCAGTTCTTC. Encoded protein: CASRFTSGLYNEQFF. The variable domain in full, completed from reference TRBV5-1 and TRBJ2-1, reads KAGVTQTPRYLIKTRGQQVTLSCSPISGHRSVSWYQQTPGQGLQFLFEYFSETQRNKGNFPGRFSGRQFSNSRSEMNVSTLELGDSALYLCASRFTSGLYNEQFFGPGTRLTVL.

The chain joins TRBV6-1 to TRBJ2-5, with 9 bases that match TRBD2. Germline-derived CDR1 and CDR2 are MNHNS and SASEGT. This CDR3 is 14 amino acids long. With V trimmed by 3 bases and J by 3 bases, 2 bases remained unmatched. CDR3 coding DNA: TGTGCCAGCAGTGAGCTAGCGGGAAAAGAGACCCAGTACTTC. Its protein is CASSELAGKETQYF.

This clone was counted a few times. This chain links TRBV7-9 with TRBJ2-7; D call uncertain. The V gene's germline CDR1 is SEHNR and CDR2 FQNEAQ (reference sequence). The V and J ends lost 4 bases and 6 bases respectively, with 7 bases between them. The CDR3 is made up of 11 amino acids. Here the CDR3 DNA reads TGTGCCAGCAGCTCCCCGGGCGAGCAGTACTTC. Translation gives CASSSPGEQYF.

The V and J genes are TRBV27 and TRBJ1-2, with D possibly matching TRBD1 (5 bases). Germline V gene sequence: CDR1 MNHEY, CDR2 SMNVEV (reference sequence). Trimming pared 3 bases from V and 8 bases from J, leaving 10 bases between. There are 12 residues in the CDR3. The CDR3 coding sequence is TGTGCCAGCAGTTTCCGGGGCGAGGGCTACACCTTC. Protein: CASSFRGEGYTF.

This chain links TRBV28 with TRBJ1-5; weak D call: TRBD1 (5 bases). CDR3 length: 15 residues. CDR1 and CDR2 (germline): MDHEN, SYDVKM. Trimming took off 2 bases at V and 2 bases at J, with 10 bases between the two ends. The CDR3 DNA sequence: TGTGCCAGCAGTTTAGAGGGGATGGGCAATCAGCCCCAGCATTTT. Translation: CASSLEGMGNQPQHF.

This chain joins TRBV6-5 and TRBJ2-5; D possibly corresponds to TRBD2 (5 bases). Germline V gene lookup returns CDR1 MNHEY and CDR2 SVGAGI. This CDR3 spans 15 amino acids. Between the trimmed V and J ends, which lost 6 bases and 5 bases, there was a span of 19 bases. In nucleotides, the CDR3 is TGTGCCAGCAGAAACGACGGACGGCCGGGGGAGACCCAGTACTTC. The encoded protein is CASRNDGRPGETQYF.

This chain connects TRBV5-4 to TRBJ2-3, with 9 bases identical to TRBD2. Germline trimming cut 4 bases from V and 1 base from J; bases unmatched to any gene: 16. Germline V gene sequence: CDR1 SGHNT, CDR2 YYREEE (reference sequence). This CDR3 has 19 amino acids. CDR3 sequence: CASSSSTSGLCPCTDTQYF. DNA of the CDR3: TGTGCCAGCAGCAGCTCGACTAGCGGCCTTTGCCCTTGCACAGATACGCAGTATTTT.

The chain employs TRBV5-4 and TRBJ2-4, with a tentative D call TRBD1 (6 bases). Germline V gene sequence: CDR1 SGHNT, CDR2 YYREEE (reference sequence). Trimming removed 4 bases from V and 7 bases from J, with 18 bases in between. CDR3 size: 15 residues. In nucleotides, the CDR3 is TGTGCCAGCAGCCTAGATCAGGGGCCAAGGAACATTCAGTACTTC. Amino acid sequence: CASSLDQGPRNIQYF. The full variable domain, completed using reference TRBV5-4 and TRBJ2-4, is ETGVTQSPTHLIKTRGQQVTLRCSSQSGHNTVSWYQQALGQGPQFIFQYYREEENGRGNFPPRFSGLQFPNYSSELNVNALELDDSALYLCASSLDQGPRNIQYFGAGTRLSVL.

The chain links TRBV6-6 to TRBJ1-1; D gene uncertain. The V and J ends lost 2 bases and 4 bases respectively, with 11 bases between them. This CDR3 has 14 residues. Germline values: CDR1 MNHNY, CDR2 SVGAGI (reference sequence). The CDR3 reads CASSYRGFVTEAFF. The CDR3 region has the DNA TGTGCCAGCAGTTACCGTGGATTCGTCACTGAAGCTTTCTTT.

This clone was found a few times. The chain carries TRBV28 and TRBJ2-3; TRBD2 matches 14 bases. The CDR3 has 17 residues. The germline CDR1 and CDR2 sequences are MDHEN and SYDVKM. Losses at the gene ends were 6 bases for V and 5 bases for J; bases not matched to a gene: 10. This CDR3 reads CASRSGTSGSRGDTQYF. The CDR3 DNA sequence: TGTGCCAGCAGATCCGGGACTAGCGGGAGTCGGGGAGATACGCAGTATTTT.

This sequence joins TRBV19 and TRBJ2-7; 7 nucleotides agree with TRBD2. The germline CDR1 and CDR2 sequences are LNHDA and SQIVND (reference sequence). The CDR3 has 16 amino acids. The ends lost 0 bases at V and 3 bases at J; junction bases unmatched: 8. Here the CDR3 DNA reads TGTGCCAGTAGTATAGATGGGAGGACTAGGTGCTACGAGCAGTACTTC. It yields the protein CASSIDGRTRCYEQYF.

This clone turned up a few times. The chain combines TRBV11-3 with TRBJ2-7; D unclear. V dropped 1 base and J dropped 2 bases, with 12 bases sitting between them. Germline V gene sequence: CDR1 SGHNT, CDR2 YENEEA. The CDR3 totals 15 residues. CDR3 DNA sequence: TGTGCCAGCAGCTTAGCGGGTCACCCGGCCTACGAGCAGTACTTC. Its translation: CASSLAGHPAYEQYF.

The CDR3 nucleotides are TGTGCCATCAGTGAGTTCGTCCGCTCCTACGAGCAGTACTTC. This gives the protein CAISEFVRSYEQYF. This chain connects TRBV10-3 to TRBJ2-7; D unclear. Germline values: CDR1 ENHRY, CDR2 SYGVKD. This CDR3 contains 14 residues. Between the trimmed V and J ends, which lost 1 base and 0 bases, there was a span of 7 bases.